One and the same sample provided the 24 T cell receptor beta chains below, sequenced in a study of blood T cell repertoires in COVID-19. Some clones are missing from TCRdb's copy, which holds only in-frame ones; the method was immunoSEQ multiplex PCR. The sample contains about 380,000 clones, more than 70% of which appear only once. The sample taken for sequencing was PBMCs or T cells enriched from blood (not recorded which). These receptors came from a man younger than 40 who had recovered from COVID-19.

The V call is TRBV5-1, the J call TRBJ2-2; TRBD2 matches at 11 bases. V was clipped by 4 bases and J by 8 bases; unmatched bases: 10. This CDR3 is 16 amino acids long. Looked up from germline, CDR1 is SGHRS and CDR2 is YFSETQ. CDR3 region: CASSVGLAGGSGELFF. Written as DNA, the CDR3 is TGCGCCAGCAGCGTCGGCCTAGCGGGGGGATCAGGGGAGCTGTTTTTT.

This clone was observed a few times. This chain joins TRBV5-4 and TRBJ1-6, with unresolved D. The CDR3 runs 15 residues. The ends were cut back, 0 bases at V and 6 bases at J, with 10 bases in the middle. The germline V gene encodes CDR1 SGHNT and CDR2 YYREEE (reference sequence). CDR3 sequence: CASSLAAGSNSPLHF. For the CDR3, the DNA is TGTGCCAGCAGCTTGGCCGCAGGCTCTAATTCACCCCTCCACTTT.

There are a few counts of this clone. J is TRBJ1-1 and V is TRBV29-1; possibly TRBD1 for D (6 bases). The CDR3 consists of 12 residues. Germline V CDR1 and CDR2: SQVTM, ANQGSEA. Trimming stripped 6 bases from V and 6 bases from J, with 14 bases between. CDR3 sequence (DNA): TGCAGCGTCGACAACTCAGGGGCTGAAGCTTTCTTT. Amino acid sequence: CSVDNSGAEAFF.

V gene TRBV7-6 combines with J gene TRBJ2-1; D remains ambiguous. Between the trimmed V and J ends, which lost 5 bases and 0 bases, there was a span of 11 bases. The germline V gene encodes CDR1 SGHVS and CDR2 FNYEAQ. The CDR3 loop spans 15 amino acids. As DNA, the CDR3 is TGTGCCAGCAGCACGATACAGAGCTCCTACAATGAGCAGTTCTTC. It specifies CASSTIQSSYNEQFF.

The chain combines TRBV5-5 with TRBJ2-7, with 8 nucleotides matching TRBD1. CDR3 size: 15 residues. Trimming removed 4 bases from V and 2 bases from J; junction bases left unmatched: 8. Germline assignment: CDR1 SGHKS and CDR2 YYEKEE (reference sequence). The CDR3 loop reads CASSQIQGQAYEQYF. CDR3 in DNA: TGTGCCAGCAGCCAGATCCAGGGACAGGCCTACGAGCAGTACTTC.

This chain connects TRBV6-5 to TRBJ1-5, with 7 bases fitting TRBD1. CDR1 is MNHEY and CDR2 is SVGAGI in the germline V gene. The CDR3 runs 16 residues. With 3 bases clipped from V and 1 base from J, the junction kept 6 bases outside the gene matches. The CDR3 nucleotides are TGTGCCAGCAGTTATCCTGAACAGGGGAGCAATCAGCCCCAGCATTTT. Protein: CASSYPEQGSNQPQHF.

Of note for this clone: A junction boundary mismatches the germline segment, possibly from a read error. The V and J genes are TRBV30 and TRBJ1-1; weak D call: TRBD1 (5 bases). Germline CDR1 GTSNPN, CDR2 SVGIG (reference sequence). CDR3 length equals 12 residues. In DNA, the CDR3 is TGTGCCTGGAGTGTACAATTTGGGGCCGGGCGCTTT. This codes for CAWSVQFGAGRF.

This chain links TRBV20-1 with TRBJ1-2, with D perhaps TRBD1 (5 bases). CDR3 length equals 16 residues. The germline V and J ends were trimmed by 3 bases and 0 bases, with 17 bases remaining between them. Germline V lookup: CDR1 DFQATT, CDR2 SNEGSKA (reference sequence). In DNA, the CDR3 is TGCAGTGCTAGTGGAGCAGGGAAGTTAGCTAACTATGGCTACACCTTC. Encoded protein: CSASGAGKLANYGYTF.

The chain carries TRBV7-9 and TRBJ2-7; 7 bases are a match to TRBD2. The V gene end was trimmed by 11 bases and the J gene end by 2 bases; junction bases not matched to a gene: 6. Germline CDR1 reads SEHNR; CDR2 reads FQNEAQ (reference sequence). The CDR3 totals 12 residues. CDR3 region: CAAGGGPYEQYF. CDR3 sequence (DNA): TGTGCCGCTGGGGGGGGTCCCTACGAGCAGTACTTC.

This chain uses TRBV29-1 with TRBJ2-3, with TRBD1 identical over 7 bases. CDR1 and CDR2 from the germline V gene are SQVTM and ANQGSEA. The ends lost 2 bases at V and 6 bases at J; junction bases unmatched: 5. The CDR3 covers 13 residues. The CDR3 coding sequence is TGCAGCGTTGAATTCCCGACAGGGGATACGCAGTATTTT. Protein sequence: CSVEFPTGDTQYF.

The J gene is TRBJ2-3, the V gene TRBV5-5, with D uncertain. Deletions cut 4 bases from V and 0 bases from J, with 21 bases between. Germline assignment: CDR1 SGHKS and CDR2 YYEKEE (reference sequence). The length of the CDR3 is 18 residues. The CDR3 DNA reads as TGTGCCAGCAGCACTTTTGCGAGGATCTACCTTAGCACAGATACGCAGTATTTT. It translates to CASSTFARIYLSTDTQYF.

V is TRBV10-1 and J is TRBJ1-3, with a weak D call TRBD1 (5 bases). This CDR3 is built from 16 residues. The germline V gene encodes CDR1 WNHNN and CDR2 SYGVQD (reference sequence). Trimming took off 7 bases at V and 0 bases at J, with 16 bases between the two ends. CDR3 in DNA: TGCGCCAGCACCGATGGGACTGCGAACTCTGGAAACACCATATATTTT. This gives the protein CASTDGTANSGNTIYF.

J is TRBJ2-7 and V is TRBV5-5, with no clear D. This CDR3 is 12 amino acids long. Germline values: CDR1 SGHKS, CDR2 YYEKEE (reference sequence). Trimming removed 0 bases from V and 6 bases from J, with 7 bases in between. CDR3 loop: CASSLALSEQYF. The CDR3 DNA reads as TGTGCCAGCAGCTTGGCTCTTAGCGAGCAGTACTTC.

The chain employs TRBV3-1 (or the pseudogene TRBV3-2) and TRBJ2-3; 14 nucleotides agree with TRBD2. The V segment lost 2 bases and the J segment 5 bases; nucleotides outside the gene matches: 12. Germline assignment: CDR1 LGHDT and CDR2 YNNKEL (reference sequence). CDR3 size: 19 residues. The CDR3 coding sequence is TGTGCCAGCAGCCAAATGTTCGCGACTAGCGGGGGGGCCAAAGATACGCAGTATTTT. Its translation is CASSQMFATSGGAKDTQYF.

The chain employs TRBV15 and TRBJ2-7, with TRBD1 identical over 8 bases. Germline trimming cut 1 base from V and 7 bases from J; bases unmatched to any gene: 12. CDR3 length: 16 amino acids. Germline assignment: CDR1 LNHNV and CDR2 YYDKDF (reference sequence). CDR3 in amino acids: CATSRVAADRAREQYF. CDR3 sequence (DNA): TGTGCCACCAGCAGAGTGGCGGCGGACAGGGCTCGGGAGCAGTACTTC.

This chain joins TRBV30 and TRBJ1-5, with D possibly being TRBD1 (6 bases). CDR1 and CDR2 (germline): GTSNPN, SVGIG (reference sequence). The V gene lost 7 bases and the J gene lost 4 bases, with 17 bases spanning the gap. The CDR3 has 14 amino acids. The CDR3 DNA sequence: TGTGCCTTAGACGGGGGGCTCTCGAATCAGCCCCAGCATTTT. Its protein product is CALDGGLSNQPQHF.

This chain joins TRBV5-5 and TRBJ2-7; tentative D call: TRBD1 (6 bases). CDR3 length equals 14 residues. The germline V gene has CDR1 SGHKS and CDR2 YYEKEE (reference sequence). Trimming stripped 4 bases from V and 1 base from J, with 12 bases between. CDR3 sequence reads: CASSTYRESYEQYF. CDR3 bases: TGTGCCAGCAGCACCTACAGGGAGTCCTACGAGCAGTACTTC.

The chain's CDR3 is CASKIAGAHEQYF. The CDR3 bases are TGCGCCAGCAAGATAGCGGGGGCACACGAGCAGTACTTC. The V call is TRBV10-2, the J call TRBJ2-7; the match to TRBD2 covers 9 bases. CDR3 length equals 13 residues. The V segment lost 7 bases and the J segment 5 bases; nucleotides outside the gene matches: 6. The germline gives CDR1 WSHSY, CDR2 SAAADI.

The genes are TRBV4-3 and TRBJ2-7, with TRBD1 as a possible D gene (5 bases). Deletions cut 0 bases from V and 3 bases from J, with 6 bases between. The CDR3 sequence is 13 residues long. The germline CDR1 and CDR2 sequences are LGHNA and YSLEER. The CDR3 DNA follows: TGCGCCAGCAGCCAAGACAGGGACTACGAGCAGTACTTC. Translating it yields CASSQDRDYEQYF.

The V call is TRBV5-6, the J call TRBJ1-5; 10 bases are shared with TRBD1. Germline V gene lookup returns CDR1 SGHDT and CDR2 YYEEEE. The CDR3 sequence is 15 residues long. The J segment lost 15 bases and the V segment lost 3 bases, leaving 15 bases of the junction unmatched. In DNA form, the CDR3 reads TGTGCCAGCAGCTCCGCCGGGACAGGGGTTCCAGTGTTGCATTTT. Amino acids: CASSSAGTGVPVLHF.

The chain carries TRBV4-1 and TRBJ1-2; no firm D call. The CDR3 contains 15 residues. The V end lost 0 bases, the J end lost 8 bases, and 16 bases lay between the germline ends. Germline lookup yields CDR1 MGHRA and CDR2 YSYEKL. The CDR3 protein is CASSQDTGSSGGYTF. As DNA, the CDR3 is TGCGCCAGCAGCCAAGATACGGGATCGTCGGGAGGCTACACCTTC.

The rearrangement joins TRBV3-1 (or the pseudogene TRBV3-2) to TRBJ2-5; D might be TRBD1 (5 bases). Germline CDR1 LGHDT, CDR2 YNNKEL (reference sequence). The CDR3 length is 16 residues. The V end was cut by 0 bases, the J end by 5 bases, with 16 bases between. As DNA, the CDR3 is TGTGCCAGCAGCCAAGATGGGAAGGGGAATTGGGAGACCCAGTACTTC. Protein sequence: CASSQDGKGNWETQYF.

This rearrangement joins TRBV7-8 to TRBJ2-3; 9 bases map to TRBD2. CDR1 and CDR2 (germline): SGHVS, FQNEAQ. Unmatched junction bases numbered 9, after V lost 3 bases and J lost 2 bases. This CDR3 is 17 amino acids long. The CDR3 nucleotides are TGTGCCAGCAGCTTTAACGACCTAGCGGGGTACACAGATACGCAGTATTTT. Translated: CASSFNDLAGYTDTQYF.

The CDR3 DNA reads as TGTGCCAGCAGCCACTCTACTCCGGTCACAGATACGCAGTATTTT. Translation gives CASSHSTPVTDTQYF. The chain joins TRBV3-1 (or the pseudogene TRBV3-2) to TRBJ2-3, with D unresolved. CDR3 length: 15 residues. The V and J ends lost 3 bases and 2 bases respectively, with 12 bases between them. CDR1 LGHDT and CDR2 YNNKEL come from the germline V gene (reference sequence).